What follows describes a single TCR beta chain. Antigen specificity is unknown. The V gene lost 0 bases and the J gene lost 3 bases, with 6 bases spanning the gap. The length of the CDR3 is 13 residues. The V gene's germline CDR1 is ENHRY and CDR2 SYGVKD. The sample originates from a study of blood T cells in healthy people across ages. Across the study: Per two T cells, template switching captured roughly one barcoded beta molecule. The study, taken as a whole, reports: A greater number of naive CD4+ cells and higher diversity distinguished long-lived donors from aged donors.

A second 7 to 11 cycle PCR used barcoded and J-beta primers. TCRdb ran MiXCR on the 5' RACE reads and lists one entry per CDR3 protein. The sample records 760,000 or so distinct CDR3 sequences, 20% to 25% being singletons. These data are also associated with another study on T cells of mothers and their children. That work states: Study donors consisted of three healthy Caucasian mothers and their six children.

The TCR was taken from a boy aged 5-17 years in good health. The genes are TRBV10-3 and TRBJ2-7; D gene ambiguous. The sample comprised blood. The CDR3 region has the DNA TGTGCCATCAGTGAGTCTCCCAGCTACGAGCAGTACTTC. It specifies CAISESPSYEQYF.